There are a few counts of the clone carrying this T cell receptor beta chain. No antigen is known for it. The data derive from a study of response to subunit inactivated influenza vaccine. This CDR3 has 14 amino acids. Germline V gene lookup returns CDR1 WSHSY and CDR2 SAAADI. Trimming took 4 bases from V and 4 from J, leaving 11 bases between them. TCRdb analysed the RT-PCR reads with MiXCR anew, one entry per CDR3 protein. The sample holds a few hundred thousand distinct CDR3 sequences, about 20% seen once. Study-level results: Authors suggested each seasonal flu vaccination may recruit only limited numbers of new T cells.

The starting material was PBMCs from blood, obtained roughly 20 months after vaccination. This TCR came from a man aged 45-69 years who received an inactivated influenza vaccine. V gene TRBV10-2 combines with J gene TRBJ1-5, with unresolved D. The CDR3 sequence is CASSGVSANQPQHF. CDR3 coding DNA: TGCGCCAGCAGTGGAGTGAGCGCTAATCAGCCCCAGCATTTT.